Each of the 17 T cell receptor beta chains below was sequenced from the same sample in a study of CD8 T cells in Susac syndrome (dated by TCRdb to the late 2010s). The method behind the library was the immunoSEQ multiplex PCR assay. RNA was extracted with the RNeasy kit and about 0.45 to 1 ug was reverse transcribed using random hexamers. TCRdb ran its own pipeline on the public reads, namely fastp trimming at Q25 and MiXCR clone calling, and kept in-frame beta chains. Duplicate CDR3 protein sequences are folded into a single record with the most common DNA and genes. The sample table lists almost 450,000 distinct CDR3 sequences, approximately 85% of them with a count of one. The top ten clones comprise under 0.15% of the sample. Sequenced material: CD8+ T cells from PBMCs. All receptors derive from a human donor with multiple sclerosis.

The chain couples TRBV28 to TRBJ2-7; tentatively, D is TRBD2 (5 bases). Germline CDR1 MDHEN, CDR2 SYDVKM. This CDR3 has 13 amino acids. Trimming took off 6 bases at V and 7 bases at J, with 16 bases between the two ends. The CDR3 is CASSIPGVREQYF. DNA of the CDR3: TGTGCCAGCAGCATCCCCGGGGTTAGGGAGCAGTACTTC.

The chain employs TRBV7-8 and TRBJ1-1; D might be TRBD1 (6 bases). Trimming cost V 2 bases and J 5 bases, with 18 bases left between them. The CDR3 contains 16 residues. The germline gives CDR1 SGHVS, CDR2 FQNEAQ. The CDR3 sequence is CASSLPPGETTTEAFF. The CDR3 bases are TGTGCCAGCAGCTTACCTCCAGGGGAAACTACGACTGAAGCTTTCTTT. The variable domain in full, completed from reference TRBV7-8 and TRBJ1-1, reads GAGVSQSPRYKVAKRGQDVALRCDPISGHVSLFWYQQALGQGPEFLTYFQNEAQLDKSGLPSDRFFAERPEGSVSTLKIQRTQQEDSAVYLCASSLPPGETTTEAFFGQGTRLTVV.

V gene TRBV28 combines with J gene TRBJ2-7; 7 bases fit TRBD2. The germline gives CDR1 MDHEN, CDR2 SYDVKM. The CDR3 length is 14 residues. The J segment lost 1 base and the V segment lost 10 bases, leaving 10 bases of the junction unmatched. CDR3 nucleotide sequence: TGTGCCATCGAAGAGCGGGGTTTATCCTACGAGCAGTACTTC. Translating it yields CAIEERGLSYEQYF.

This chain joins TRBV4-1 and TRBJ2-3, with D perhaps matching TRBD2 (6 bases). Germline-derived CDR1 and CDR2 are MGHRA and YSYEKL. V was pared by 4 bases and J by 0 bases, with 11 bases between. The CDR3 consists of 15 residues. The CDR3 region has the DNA TGCGCCAGCAGCCTGAACGGGGGAAGCACAGATACGCAGTATTTT. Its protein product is CASSLNGGSTDTQYF.

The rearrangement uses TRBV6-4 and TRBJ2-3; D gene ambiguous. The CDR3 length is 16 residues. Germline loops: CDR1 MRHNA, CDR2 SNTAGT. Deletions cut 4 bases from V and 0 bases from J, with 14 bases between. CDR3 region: CASSVDMEASTDTQYF. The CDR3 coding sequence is TGTGCCAGCAGTGTTGATATGGAAGCTAGCACAGATACGCAGTATTTT.

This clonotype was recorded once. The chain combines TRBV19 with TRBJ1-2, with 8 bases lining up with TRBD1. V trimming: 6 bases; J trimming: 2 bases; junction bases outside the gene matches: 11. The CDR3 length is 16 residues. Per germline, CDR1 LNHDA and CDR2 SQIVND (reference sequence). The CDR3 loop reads CASSSRGQELNYGYTF. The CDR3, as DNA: TGTGCCAGTAGCTCCCGGGGACAGGAACTAAACTATGGCTACACCTTC.

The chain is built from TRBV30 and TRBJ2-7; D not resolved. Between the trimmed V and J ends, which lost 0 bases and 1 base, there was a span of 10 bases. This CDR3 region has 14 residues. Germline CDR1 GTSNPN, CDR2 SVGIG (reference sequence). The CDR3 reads CAWSVMAMSYEQYF. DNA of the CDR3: TGTGCCTGGAGTGTAATGGCCATGTCCTACGAGCAGTACTTC.

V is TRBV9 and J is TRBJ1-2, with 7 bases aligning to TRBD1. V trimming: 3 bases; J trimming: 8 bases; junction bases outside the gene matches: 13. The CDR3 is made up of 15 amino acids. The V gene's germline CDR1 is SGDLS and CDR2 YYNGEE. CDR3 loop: CASSAGTELMEGYTF. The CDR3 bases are TGTGCCAGCAGCGCCGGGACAGAACTTATGGAGGGCTACACCTTC.

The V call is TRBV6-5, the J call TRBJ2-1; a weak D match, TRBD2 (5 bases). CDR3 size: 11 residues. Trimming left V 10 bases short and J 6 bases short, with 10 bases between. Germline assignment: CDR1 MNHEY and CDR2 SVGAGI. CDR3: CATLDFNEQFF. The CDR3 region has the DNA TGTGCCACCTTGGACTTCAATGAGCAGTTCTTC.

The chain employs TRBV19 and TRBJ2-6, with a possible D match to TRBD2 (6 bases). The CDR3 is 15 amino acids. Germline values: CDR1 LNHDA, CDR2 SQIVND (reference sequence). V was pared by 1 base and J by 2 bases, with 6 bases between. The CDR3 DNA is TGTGCCAGTAGTATAGGGGAGGCTGGGGCCAACGTCCTGACTTTC. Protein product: CASSIGEAGANVLTF.

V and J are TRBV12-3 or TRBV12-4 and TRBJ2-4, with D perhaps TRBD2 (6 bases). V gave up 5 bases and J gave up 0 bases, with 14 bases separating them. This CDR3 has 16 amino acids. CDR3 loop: CASSAPGELAKNIQYF. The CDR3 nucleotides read TGTGCCAGCAGTGCCCCGGGAGAACTAGCCAAAAACATTCAGTACTTC.

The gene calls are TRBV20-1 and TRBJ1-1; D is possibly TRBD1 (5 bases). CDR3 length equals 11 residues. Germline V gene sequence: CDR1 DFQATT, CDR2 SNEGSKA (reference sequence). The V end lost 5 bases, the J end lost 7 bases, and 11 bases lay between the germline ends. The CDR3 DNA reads TGCAGTGCTTTTCAGGGCATTGAAGCTTTCTTT. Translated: CSAFQGIEAFF.

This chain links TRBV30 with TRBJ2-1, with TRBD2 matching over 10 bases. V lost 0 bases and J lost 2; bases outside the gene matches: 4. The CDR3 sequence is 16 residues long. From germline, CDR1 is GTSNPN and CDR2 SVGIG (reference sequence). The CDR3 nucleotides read TGTGCCTGGAGTGTACAGACTAGCGGGCCCTACAATGAGCAGTTCTTC. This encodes CAWSVQTSGPYNEQFF.

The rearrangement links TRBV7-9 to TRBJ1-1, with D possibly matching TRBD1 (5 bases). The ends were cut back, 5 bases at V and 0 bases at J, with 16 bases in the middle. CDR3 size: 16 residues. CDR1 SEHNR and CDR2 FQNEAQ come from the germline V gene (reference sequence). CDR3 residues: CASSAGPGVLNTEAFF. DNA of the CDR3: TGTGCCAGCAGCGCCGGACCGGGGGTTTTGAACACTGAAGCTTTCTTT.

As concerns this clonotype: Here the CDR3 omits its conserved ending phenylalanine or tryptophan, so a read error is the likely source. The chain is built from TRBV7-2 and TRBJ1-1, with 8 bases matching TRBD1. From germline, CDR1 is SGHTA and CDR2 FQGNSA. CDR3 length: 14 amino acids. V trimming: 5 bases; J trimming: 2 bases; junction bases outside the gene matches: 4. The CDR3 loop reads CASSNTGGNTEAFS. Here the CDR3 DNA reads TGTGCCAGCAGCAACACAGGGGGAAACACTGAAGCTTTCTCT.

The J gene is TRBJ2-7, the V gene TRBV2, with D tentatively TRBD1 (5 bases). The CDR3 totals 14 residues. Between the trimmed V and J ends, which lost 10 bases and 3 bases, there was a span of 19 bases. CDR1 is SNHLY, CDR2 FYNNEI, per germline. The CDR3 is CATQPPAGIYEQYF. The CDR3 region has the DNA TGTGCCACCCAGCCCCCCGCAGGGATCTACGAGCAGTACTTC.

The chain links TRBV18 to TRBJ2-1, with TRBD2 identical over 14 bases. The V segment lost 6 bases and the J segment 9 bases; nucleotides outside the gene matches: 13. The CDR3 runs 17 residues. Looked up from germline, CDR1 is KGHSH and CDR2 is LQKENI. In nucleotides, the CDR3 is TGTGCCAGCTCCCCTGACTTGACTAGCGGGAGGGCCAGTGAGCAGTTCTTC. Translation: CASSPDLTSGRASEQFF.